These 10 T cell receptor beta chains were sequenced from one sample in a study of tumor and adjacent non-tumor tissue in lung cancer. This sample's RNA came from whole unsorted tissue. The normal lung tissue was taken more than 3 cm from the tumor edge. A modified ARM-PCR protocol with three rounds of nested PCR amplified TCRbeta. MiXCR, run by TCRdb on the multiplex PCR reads, gives a single entry per CDR3 protein. This repertoire shows 110,000 or so distinct CDR3 sequences, over 55% found once; its top ten account for over 15%. Specimen: distant non-tumor lung tissue. The source of these receptors is a man in his 60s with non-small cell lung cancer.

This clonotype was seen repeatedly, ten times or more. The chain links TRBV11-3 to TRBJ1-1; the D gene is possibly TRBD1 (5 bases). This CDR3 region has 15 residues. Germline V gene lookup returns CDR1 SGHNT and CDR2 YENEEA. Trimming stripped 3 bases from V and 0 bases from J, with 11 bases between. For the CDR3, the DNA is TGTGCCAGCAGCTTCGAAGGGACGGTGAACACTGAAGCTTTCTTT. Translated: CASSFEGTVNTEAFF.

In the case of this clonotype: Since a much larger clone is just one base distant, this may be a read error. The chain is built from TRBV5-4 and TRBJ2-1, with no clear D. CDR1 is SGHNT, CDR2 YYREEE, per germline (reference sequence). The CDR3 sequence is 15 residues long. Here the CDR3 reads CASSLPLSSYHEQFF. CDR3 nucleotide sequence: TGTGCCAGCAGCTTGCCGCTTAGCTCCTACCATGAGCAGTTCTTC.

Notes on this clonotype: Relative to the germline gene, one junction end is altered; a read error may explain this. The genes are TRBV11-3 and TRBJ2-1; no clear D gene. Germline lookup yields CDR1 SGHNT and CDR2 YENEEA. This CDR3 is built from 11 residues. The DNA for the CDR3 is TGTGTCAGCAGCGAGACGCATGAGCAGTTCTTT. Encoded protein: CVSSETHEQFF.

A remark on this clonotype: Given a much more abundant clone one base away, this may be a read error. V gene TRBV20-1 combines with J gene TRBJ1-5; D call uncertain. Germline V gene sequence: CDR1 DFQATT, CDR2 SNEGSKA (reference sequence). The CDR3 runs 13 residues. The CDR3 nucleotides are TGCAGTGCTCTAACAGAAGCCGATCAGCCCCTGCATTTT. It yields the protein CSALTEADQPLHF.

The chain couples TRBV11-2 to TRBJ2-3; TRBD2 aligns across 8 bases. Looked up from germline, CDR1 is SGHAT and CDR2 is FQNNGV. CDR3 size: 15 residues. Written as DNA, the CDR3 is TGTGATAGCAGCTTATTAGCGGGGAGCACAGATACGCAGTATTTT. Translation: CDSSLLAGSTDTQYF. Combining the CDR3 with reference TRBV11-2 and TRBJ2-3 gives the whole variable domain EAGVAQSPRYKIIEKRQSVAFWCNPISGHATLYWYQQILGQGPKLLIQFQNNGVVDDSQLPKDRFSAERLKGVDSTLKIQPAKLEDSAVYLCDSSLLAGSTDTQYFGPGTRLTVL.

This clonotype was detected once. The chain is built from TRBV20-1 and TRBJ2-5, with D unclear. The CDR3 contains 14 residues. V was clipped by 4 bases and J by 5 bases, with 17 bases between them. Germline CDR1 DFQATT, CDR2 SNEGSKA (reference sequence). DNA of the CDR3: TGCAGTGCTACTCGTGGTCGGGCCAAGGAGACCCAGTACTTC. Translating it yields CSATRGRAKETQYF.

On this clonotype itself: One junction end disagrees with the germline gene, perhaps due to a read error. This rearrangement joins TRBV28 to TRBJ1-5, with D possibly TRBD1 on 5 matching bases. The V gene's germline CDR1 is MDHEN and CDR2 SYDVKM. CDR3 length: 14 amino acids. In DNA form, the CDR3 reads TGTGCCAGCAGATTTGGCGGGGGGACTCAGCCTCAGCATTTT. It yields the protein CASRFGGGTQPQHF.

On this clonotype itself: The missing conserved phenylalanine or tryptophan at the end of this CDR3 makes a read error likely. The chain links TRBV20-1 to TRBJ2-3, with no clear D. Trimming cost V 6 bases and J 5 bases, with 9 bases left between them. CDR3 length: 11 residues. CDR1 is DFQATT and CDR2 is SNEGSKA in the germline V gene (reference sequence). The CDR3 DNA is TGCAGTGCCGCGCCAGTAGATACGCAGTATCTT. It is translated as CSAAPVDTQYL.

Details on this clonotype: The junction does not match germline at one end; this may be a read error. This chain uses TRBV4-3 with TRBJ2-3; the match to TRBD1 covers 7 bases. This CDR3 has 15 amino acids. Germline CDR1 LGHNA, CDR2 YSLEER. The CDR3, as DNA: TGCGCCAGTAGCCAAAACAGACAGGGCGCAGATACGCAGTATTTT. Amino acids: CASSQNRQGADTQYF.

This sequence joins TRBV28 and TRBJ2-2, with 7 bases aligning to TRBD2. The CDR3 is 14 residues long. The junction had 16 bases not matched to a gene; V was cut back by 4 bases and J by 17 bases. The germline gives CDR1 MDHEN, CDR2 SYDVKM. The CDR3 reads CASSSAGDTGEPFF. In DNA form, the CDR3 reads TGTGCCAGCAGTTCCGCGGGAGACACCGGGGAGCCTTTTTTT.